This TCR beta chain was captured by sequencing in a study of blood T cell repertoires in COVID-19. Overall study context: Samples representing acute and convalescent COVID-19 were sourced from the United States, Italy and Spain. Sources were T cells, B-cell-depleted T cells, or PBMCs; the material itself was cDNA or gDNA.

Patients in Seattle were enrolled during active infection, then followed longitudinally. Per the original data handling: Nucleated cell number was recorded as an estimate derived from reference gene primer amplification. Sequenced by immunoSEQ multiplex PCR; TCRdb stores in-frame clones only, minus some. Clone size and the V and J calls come from that table; the DNA yielded D and trimming. The sample lists fewer than 300,000 clones, 91% occurring once. This CDR3 is built from 16 residues. J gave up 4 bases and V 5 bases, and 9 bases lay outside the gene matches. Germline lookup yields CDR1 KGHSH and CDR2 LQKENI.

This receptor was identified in a person aged 18 to 35 with COVID-19, enrolled during active disease. What was sequenced was peripheral blood. V is TRBV18 and J is TRBJ1-3; 9 bases fit TRBD1. CDR3 nucleotides: TGTGCCAGCTCAGTAAATCCCGGGACAGGGGGAAACACCATATATTTT. Encoded protein: CASSVNPGTGGNTIYF.